The source of this T cell receptor (beta chain) is a study of T-cell memory formation after mild COVID-19. TCRdb re-called the 5' RACE reads with MiXCR, one entry per CDR3 protein. Among about half a million distinct CDR3 sequences, about 20% were seen once, and the ten largest hold about 12%. The CDR3 is 14 residues long. Germline V gives CDR1 SGHRS, CDR2 YFSETQ. The ends were cut back, 1 base at V and 5 bases at J, with 12 bases in the middle. This clonotype has just a few counts. The sequencing input was PBMCs or a T cell subset sorted from them (not recorded which). The TCR originated in an adult woman who had mild COVID-19 (a few samples of this study predate the infection). Cell type and time point are not known. The chain carries TRBV5-1 and TRBJ2-5; unclear D gene. The CDR3 DNA is TGCGCCAGCAGCTTGTCTGGCTTTGGGGAGACCCAGTACTTC. Translation gives CASSLSGFGETQYF.